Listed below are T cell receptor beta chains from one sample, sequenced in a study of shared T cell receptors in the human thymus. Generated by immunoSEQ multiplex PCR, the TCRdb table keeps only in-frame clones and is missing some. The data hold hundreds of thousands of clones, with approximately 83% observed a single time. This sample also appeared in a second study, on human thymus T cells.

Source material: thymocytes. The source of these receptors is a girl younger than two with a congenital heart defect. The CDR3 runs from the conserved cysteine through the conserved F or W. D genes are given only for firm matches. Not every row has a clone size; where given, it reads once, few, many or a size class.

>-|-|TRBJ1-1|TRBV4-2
CASSQVSAEAFF
TGTGCCAGCAGCCAAGTTTCGGCTGAAGCTTTCTTT
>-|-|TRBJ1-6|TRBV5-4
CASSTRTDNSPLHF
TGTGCCAGCAGCACAAGGACAGATAATTCACCCCTCCACTTT
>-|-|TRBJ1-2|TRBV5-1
CASSLVSSRGYTF
TGCGCCAGCAGCTTGGTTTCGTCGCGTGGCTACACCTTC
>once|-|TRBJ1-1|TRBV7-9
CASSFTGRNTEAFF
TGTGCCAGCAGCTTTACGGGTCGGAACACTGAAGCTTTCTTT
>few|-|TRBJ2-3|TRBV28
CASSLSPGDCTDTQYF
TGTGCCAGCAGTTTATCCCCCGGGGATTGCACAGATACGCAGTATTTT
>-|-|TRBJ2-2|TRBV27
CASSLMVPRDTGELFF
TGTGCCAGCAGTTTGATGGTACCGAGGGACACCGGGGAGCTGTTTTTT
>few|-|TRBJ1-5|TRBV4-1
CASSDIQDQPQHF
TGCGCCAGCAGCGATATACAGGACCAGCCCCAGCATTTT
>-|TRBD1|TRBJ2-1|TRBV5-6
CASSLRQGSYNEQFF
TGTGCCAGCAGCTTAAGACAGGGCTCCTACAATGAGCAGTTCTTC
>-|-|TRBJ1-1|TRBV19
CASSVRLMNTEAFF
TGTGCCAGTTCGGTTCGTCTGATGAACACTGAAGCTTTCTTT
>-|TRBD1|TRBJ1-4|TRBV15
CATSDRRTGRIATNEKLFF
TGTGCCACCAGCGATCGAAGGACAGGGCGAATTGCAACTAATGAAAAACTGTTTTTT
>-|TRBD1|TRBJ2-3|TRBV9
CASSPDQGASTDTQYF
TGTGCCAGCAGCCCCGATCAGGGGGCAAGCACAGATACGCAGTATTTT
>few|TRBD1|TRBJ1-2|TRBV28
CASSLHRGNGYTF
TGTGCCAGCAGTCTGCACAGGGGGAATGGCTACACCTTC
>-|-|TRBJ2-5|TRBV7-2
CASSLVTYGRGQETQYF
TGTGCCAGCAGCTTAGTAACCTATGGGCGGGGCCAAGAGACCCAGTACTTC
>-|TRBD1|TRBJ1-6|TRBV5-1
CASRPQGDPLGNSPLHF
TGCGCCAGCAGACCCCAGGGGGATCCTTTGGGCAATTCACCCCTCCACTTT
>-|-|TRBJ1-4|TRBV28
CASSLGHRLEFNEKLFF
TGTGCCAGCAGTTTAGGGCACAGGCTAGAATTTAATGAAAAACTGTTTTTT
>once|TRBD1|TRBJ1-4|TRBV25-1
CASSYRTGGKNFNEKLFF
TGTGCCAGCAGCTACAGGACAGGGGGTAAAAACTTTAATGAAAAACTGTTTTTT
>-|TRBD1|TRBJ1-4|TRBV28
CASSLTGTGGEKLFF
TGTGCCAGCAGTTTAACCGGGACAGGGGGTGAAAAACTGTTTTTT
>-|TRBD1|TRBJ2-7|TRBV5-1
CASSLGRDRGPGRYEQYF
TGCGCCAGCAGCTTGGGGAGGGACAGGGGGCCGGGGAGGTACGAGCAGTACTTC
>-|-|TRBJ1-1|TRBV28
CASSLSGGQNTEAFF
TGTGCCAGCAGTTTGAGTGGGGGCCAGAACACTGAAGCTTTCTTT
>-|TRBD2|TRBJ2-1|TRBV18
CASSPQPPAGGPVPYNEQFF
TGTGCCAGCTCCCCTCAGCCCCCAGCGGGGGGGCCAGTCCCCTACAATGAGCAGTTCTTC
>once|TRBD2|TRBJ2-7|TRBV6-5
CASSYSVGTTTYEQYF
TGTGCCAGCAGTTACAGCGTCGGGACTACGACCTACGAGCAGTACTTC
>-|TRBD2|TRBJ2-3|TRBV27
CASSSGLAGVTDTQYF
TGTGCCAGCAGCTCAGGACTAGCGGGGGTCACAGATACGCAGTATTTT
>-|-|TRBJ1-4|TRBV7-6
CASSRPSETHPEKLFF
TGTGCCAGCAGCCGACCCAGTGAGACTCACCCGGAAAAACTGTTTTTT
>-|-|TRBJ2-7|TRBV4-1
CASSRDRAGTHYEQYF
TGCGCCAGCAGCCGAGACCGAGCCGGGACACACTACGAGCAGTACTTC
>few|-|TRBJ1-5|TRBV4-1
CASSQAQRPFNQPQHF
TGCGCCAGCAGCCAAGCGCAGCGGCCCTTCAATCAGCCCCAGCATTTT
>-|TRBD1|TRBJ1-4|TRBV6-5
CASALDRENEKLFF
TGTGCCAGCGCGCTGGACAGGGAGAATGAAAAACTGTTTTTT
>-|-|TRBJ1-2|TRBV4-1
CASSQSDRTNTNYGYTF
TGCGCCAGCAGCCAATCCGACAGGACCAACACTAACTATGGCTACACCTTC
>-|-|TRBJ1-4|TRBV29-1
CSVGVLGWGLGEKLFF
TGCAGCGTTGGGGTCTTAGGTTGGGGGCTGGGTGAAAAACTGTTTTTT
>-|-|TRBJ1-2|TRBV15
CATSLRANYGYTF
TGTGCCACCAGCTTACGAGCTAACTATGGCTACACCTTC
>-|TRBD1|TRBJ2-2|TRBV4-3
CASSQDLDRERAGELFF
TGCGCCAGCAGCCAAGATCTTGACAGGGAACGCGCCGGGGAGCTGTTTTTT
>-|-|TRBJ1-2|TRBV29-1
CSAPVGPTNYGYTF
TGCAGCGCCCCGGTGGGCCCCACGAACTATGGCTACACCTTC
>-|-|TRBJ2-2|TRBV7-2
CASSPPGVGELFF
TGTGCCAGCAGCCCACCGGGGGTGGGGGAGCTGTTTTTT
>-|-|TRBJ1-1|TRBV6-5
CASSPADFHCGAFF
TGTGCCAGCAGCCCTGCAGACTTCCACTGCGGAGCTTTCTTT
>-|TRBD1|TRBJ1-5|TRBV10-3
CAISEGQASNQPQHF
TGTGCCATCAGTGAGGGACAGGCTAGCAATCAGCCCCAGCATTTT
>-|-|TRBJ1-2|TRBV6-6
CASSYPGLDGYTF
TGTGCCAGCAGTTACCCAGGGTTGGATGGCTACACCTTC
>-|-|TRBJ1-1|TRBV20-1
CSLSVEAFF
TGCAGTCTAAGTGTTGAAGCTTTCTTT
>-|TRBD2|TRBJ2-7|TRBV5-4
CASSLIASGVTYEQYF
TGTGCCAGCAGCTTGATTGCTAGCGGGGTTACCTACGAGCAGTACTTC
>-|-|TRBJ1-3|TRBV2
CASRTAGTGGNTIYF
TGTGCCAGCAGGACGGCAGGGACTGGTGGAAACACCATATATTTT
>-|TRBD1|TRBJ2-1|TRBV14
CASSQEFPGQHYNEQFF
TGTGCCAGCAGCCAAGAATTCCCGGGACAGCACTACAATGAGCAGTTCTTC
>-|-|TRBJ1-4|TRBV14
CASSQETETTNEKLFF
TGTGCCAGCAGCCAAGAAACAGAGACAACTAATGAAAAACTGTTTTTT
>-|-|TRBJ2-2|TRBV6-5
CASSYSGQITGELFF
TGTGCCAGCAGTTACTCCGGACAAATCACCGGGGAGCTGTTTTTT
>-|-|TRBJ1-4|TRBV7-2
CASSLFGGEKLFF
TGTGCCAGCAGCTTATTCGGAGGTGAAAAACTGTTTTTT
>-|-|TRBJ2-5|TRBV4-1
CASSQGQGHVETQYF
TGCGCCAGCAGCCAAGGTCAGGGGCATGTGGAGACCCAGTACTTC
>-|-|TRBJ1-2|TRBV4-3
CASSQGRGGSYGYTF
TGCGCCAGCAGCCAAGGCCGGGGGGGGAGCTATGGCTACACCTTC
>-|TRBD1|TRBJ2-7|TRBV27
CASSSHRGQTYGQYF
TGTGCCAGCAGTTCTCATAGGGGACAGACCTACGGGCAGTACTTC
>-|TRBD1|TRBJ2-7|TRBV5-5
CASSLVGTGLPSYEQYF
TGTGCCAGCAGCTTGGTTGGGACAGGGCTTCCTTCCTACGAGCAGTACTTC
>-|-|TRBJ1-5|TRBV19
CASSVLHRYQPQHF
TGTGCCAGTAGCGTACTCCACAGGTACCAGCCCCAGCATTTT
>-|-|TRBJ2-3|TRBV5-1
CASSLGRERAPSTDTQYF
TGCGCCAGCAGCCTTGGCCGGGAGAGAGCTCCTAGCACAGATACGCAGTATTTT
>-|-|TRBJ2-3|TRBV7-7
CASSLRLDPTDTQYF
TGTGCCAGCAGCCTCAGACTAGACCCAACAGATACGCAGTATTTT
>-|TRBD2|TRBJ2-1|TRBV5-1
CASSLDPAGPYNEQFF
TGCGCCAGCAGCTTGGATCCAGCGGGGCCCTACAATGAGCAGTTCTTC
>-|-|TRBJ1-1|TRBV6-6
CASGYTQIYSGEAFF
TGTGCCAGCGGCTATACCCAGATTTATTCGGGTGAAGCTTTCTTT
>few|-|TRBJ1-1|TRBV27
CASSSRQADLNTEAFF
TGTGCCAGCAGTTCAAGACAGGCGGACCTGAACACTGAAGCTTTCTTT
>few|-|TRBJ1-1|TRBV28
CASSLNSLNTEAFF
TGTGCCAGCAGTTTAAACAGCCTGAACACTGAAGCTTTCTTT